The T cell receptor beta chain under discussion was sequenced for a study of OX40 agonist ivuxolimab in advanced cancers. Overall study context: Ivuxolimab was administered intravenously to patients at 0.01 to 10 mg/kg every 2 weeks. Study findings and constraints: Individuals who were partial responders at 0.1-3.0 mg/kg had clonal expansion that ranked among the lowest. At 0.1 to 3.0 mg/kg, CD4+ and CD8+ blood T cells expanded clonally by week 6.

Germline assignment: CDR1 MDHEN and CDR2 SYDVKM. CDR3 size: 18 residues. V gave up 3 bases and J gave up 7 bases; unmatched junction bases: 17. Clones were read by immunoSEQ multiplex PCR, and TCRdb kept only the in-frame ones, dropping some. Of more than 9,500 clones in the sample, around 74% were seen once. Blood got drawn at baseline, again on cycle 4 day 1, and then on cycle 7 day 1. In this sample, this clone turned up once. Its specificity is not known. The sequence was obtained from an adult with an advanced solid tumor such as melanoma, head and neck, liver or kidney cancer. The chain recombines TRBV28 with TRBJ2-7; 11 bases match TRBD1. This specimen consisted of CD4+ or CD8+ T cells sorted from blood, obtained in a trial of the OX40 agonist ivuxolimab. This CDR3 is CASSLIRGGPGTGGEQYF. The CDR3 region has the DNA TGTGCCAGCAGTTTGATTCGGGGGGGTCCCGGGACAGGGGGTGAGCAGTACTTC.